Included here is one TCR beta chain sequence, with context. This clone was detected only once. There is no known antigen for this receptor. Qualities for individual bases were not recorded, and no much larger clone is one base off. This sample is drawn from a study of blood T cell repertoires in COVID-19 (dated by TCRdb to about 2020). For the study in its entirety: The collaborator samples originated in the United States, Italy and Spain and spanned the acute and convalescent phases of COVID-19. HLA class I and class II types, where available, came from metadata supplied by the sample provider rather than from assay-based typing. Sample metadata almost always included a de-identified subject ID, COVID-19 status, age in years and sex. Subjects who had been exposed to COVID-19, were actively infected with it, or had recovered from it provided the deeply sampled blood TCRbeta repertoires that made up the dataset. Samples came from the ongoing ImmuneRACE study (first 160 participants) plus 1,254 subjects from 6 global collaborators. The prospective study material was composed of cDNA or gDNA derived from T cells, B-cell-depleted T cells, or PBMCs. The repertoires were released in a freely available public database meant as a resource for research on the immune response to SARS-CoV-2.

Study-wide findings and limitations: The amount of clinical and demographic metadata varied by source and participant and was provided uncurated.

TCRbeta CDR3 regions were amplified from genomic DNA by means of the immunoSEQ Assay, a bias-controlled multiplex PCR. Per the authors' processing: The number of nucleated cells in each sample was estimated from the amplification of reference gene primers within the assay. To quantify the absolute abundance of each unique TCRbeta CDR3 rearrangement, sequence reads were collapsed and filtered. For each sample, productive Simpson clonality was calculated as the square root of Simpson's diversity index across productive rearrangements. In its TCRdb copy, this immuneACCESS table keeps in-frame sequences only and misses some clones. Where compared with another copy, unresolved V genes explain less than half of these, and the others have no known cause. The V and J calls and clone size were taken over from that table, and D and trimming were inferred from the DNA. The sample table holds around 160,000 clones, of which 88% were seen once. The top ten clones comprise about 1.2% of the sample.

Via the germline V gene, CDR1 is SGHTA and CDR2 FQGTGA. The CDR3 starts with the cysteine, ends with the phenylalanine, and has 14 residues. Here the CDR3 DNA is all that survives: 42 bases in frame from base 1. V loses 2 bases at its end and J loses 6 bases; junction bases beyond the gene matches: 4. Enrolling through a virtual design, the prospective study's participants ranged in age from roughly 18 to 95 years and lived across about two dozen United States geographic areas. In the prospective study, participants were assigned to cohorts based on the clinical history participants reported in a screening survey and a study questionnaire. In the prospective study, mobile phlebotomists collected whole blood, serum and a nasopharyngeal or oropharyngeal swab from each participant. Over a roughly 2-month period, participants in the prospective study had the option of providing additional blood draws and questionnaires. Before DNA extraction, blood samples from the prospective study were shipped at room temperature or frozen.

The chain links TRBV7-3 with TRBJ2-7, with 10 bases aligning to TRBD1. Source material: PBMCs or T cells enriched from blood (not recorded which). The receptor's source is a woman aged 30 to 39 with acute COVID-19. The sequenced DNA is TGTGCCAGCAGCTTAGCGACAGGGGGCGGCGAGCAGTACTTC. Its coded protein is CASSLATGGGEQYF.